Below are 12 T cell receptor beta chains sequenced from a single sample in a study of control samples from healthy donors and cancer patients. Only in-frame clones appear in the TCRdb table, and some are missing; sequencing was by immunoSEQ multiplex PCR. The data contain around 85,000 clones, about 94% of them singletons. Material: blood. Source of these receptors: a woman aged 18-29 years in good health.

The V and J genes are TRBV7-9 and TRBJ1-6, with no clear D. This CDR3 is built from 15 residues. Germline lookup yields CDR1 SEHNR and CDR2 FQNEAQ (reference sequence). Trimming cost V 1 base and J 14 bases, with 18 bases left between them. The CDR3 sequence is CASSLVAGTKAALHF. The CDR3 nucleotides are TGTGCCAGCAGCTTAGTTGCGGGTACGAAGGCGGCCCTCCACTTT.

This chain joins TRBV4-2 and TRBJ2-5; 8 nucleotides align to TRBD2. Germline V gene sequence: CDR1 LGHNA, CDR2 YNFKEQ. The CDR3 extends over 17 amino acids. V was clipped by 3 bases and J by 0 bases; unmatched bases: 9. Here the CDR3 DNA reads TGTGCCAGCAGCCATCCTAAGACTAGCGAGTACCAAGAGACCCAGTACTTC. Residues: CASSHPKTSEYQETQYF.

The chain recombines TRBV15 with TRBJ2-5; 10 bases agree with TRBD2. The J segment lost 5 bases and the V segment lost 9 bases, leaving 9 bases of the junction unmatched. Germline lookup yields CDR1 LNHNV and CDR2 YYDKDF (reference sequence). The CDR3 has 14 residues. The CDR3 region is CATSRFSGGETQYF. The CDR3 DNA is TGTGCCACAAGTCGGTTTAGCGGGGGGGAGACCCAGTACTTC.

The V gene is TRBV6-2 or TRBV6-3, the J gene TRBJ2-3; TRBD1 matches at 7 bases. Losses at the gene ends were 5 bases for V and 5 bases for J; bases not matched to a gene: 7. The CDR3 has 14 amino acids. The germline CDR1 and CDR2 sequences are MNHEY and SVGEGT. This chain's CDR3 is CASSEGTAGDTQYF. The CDR3 nucleotides read TGTGCCAGCAGTGAGGGGACAGCTGGAGATACGCAGTATTTT.

The chain joins TRBV28 to TRBJ1-3; weak D call: TRBD1 (5 bases). Germline CDR1 and CDR2: MDHEN and SYDVKM. The length of the CDR3 is 13 residues. Trimming shortened V by 3 bases and J by 5 bases, and 8 bases separated the two germline ends. The CDR3 protein is CASSFSGRNTIYF. Here the CDR3 DNA reads TGTGCCAGCAGTTTCTCAGGGAGAAACACCATATATTTT.

The chain is built from TRBV19 and TRBJ1-1; 7 positions agree with TRBD1. Trimming removed 5 bases from V and 11 bases from J; junction bases left unmatched: 8. The germline V gene has CDR1 LNHDA and CDR2 SQIVND (reference sequence). The CDR3 extends over 12 amino acids. The DNA for the CDR3 is TGTGCCAGTAGTTCGGACAGGCGGCGGGCTTTCTTT. Translated: CASSSDRRRAFF.

The V gene is TRBV30, the J gene TRBJ1-6, with D possibly matching TRBD1 (6 bases). The CDR3 covers 14 residues. V was pared by 5 bases and J by 6 bases, with 14 bases between. Germline values: CDR1 GTSNPN, CDR2 SVGIG (reference sequence). The CDR3 bases are TGTGCCTGGCAAAGCCGGGACACTAATTCACCCCTCCACTTT. It is translated as CAWQSRDTNSPLHF.

This clone has a handful of counts. The rearrangement links TRBV5-1 to TRBJ1-2; D uncertain. Trimming cost V 3 bases and J 4 bases, with 13 bases left between them. This CDR3 comprises 14 residues. Per germline, CDR1 SGHRS and CDR2 YFSETQ. The CDR3 region has the DNA TGCGCCAGCAGCTCGGATGGAGGAGCCTATGGCTACACCTTC. As protein: CASSSDGGAYGYTF.

This clone was recorded once. CDR3 DNA: TGTGCCAGCAGCCCACGTGGGGCGGGAGGCGAGCAGTACTTC. Its protein is CASSPRGAGGEQYF. The chain recombines TRBV5-4 with TRBJ2-7; 8 bases match TRBD2. J lost 6 bases, V lost 4 bases, and 9 bases had no gene match. The germline gives CDR1 SGHNT, CDR2 YYREEE (reference sequence). This CDR3 comprises 14 residues.

The chain couples TRBV5-4 to TRBJ2-3; D is perhaps TRBD1 (5 bases). V lost 4 bases and J lost 0, with 9 bases in between. This CDR3 contains 14 residues. Per germline, CDR1 SGHNT and CDR2 YYREEE (reference sequence). CDR3: CASSKQASTDTQYF. Here the CDR3 DNA reads TGTGCCAGCAGCAAACAGGCTAGCACAGATACGCAGTATTTT. Filled out from reference TRBV5-4 and TRBJ2-3, the complete variable domain reads ETGVTQSPTHLIKTRGQQVTLRCSSQSGHNTVSWYQQALGQGPQFIFQYYREEENGRGNFPPRFSGLQFPNYSSELNVNALELDDSALYLCASSKQASTDTQYFGPGTRLTVL.

The CDR3 loop is CASSMGYGAIDTQYF. CDR3 in DNA: TGTGCCAGTAGTATGGGTTATGGGGCTATAGATACGCAGTATTTT. This chain links TRBV19 with TRBJ2-3, with D possibly being TRBD1 (5 bases). This CDR3 contains 15 residues. CDR1 and CDR2 (germline): LNHDA, SQIVND (reference sequence). V dropped 3 bases and J dropped 5 bases, with 15 bases sitting between them.

The genes are TRBV28 and TRBJ1-4; D uncertain. Trimming shortened V by 0 bases and J by 2 bases, and 10 bases separated the two germline ends. The CDR3 extends over 16 amino acids. CDR1 is MDHEN and CDR2 is SYDVKM in the germline V gene. The CDR3 DNA sequence: TGTGCCAGCAGTTTATGGGGGATTCTCACTAATGAAAAACTGTTTTTT. Amino acids: CASSLWGILTNEKLFF.